A single sample is the source of the 11 T cell receptor beta chains below, sequenced in a study of molecular identifiers for immune sequencing clone quantification. From the PCR reads, TCRdb called clonotypes with MiXCR, one entry per CDR3 protein. The data hold a few hundred thousand distinct CDR3 sequences, with roughly a quarter observed a single time. The sequenced material came from naive CD8+ T cells from blood, with Jurkat cell RNA spiked in. Subset denoted: FACS-sorted CD8+CD4-CCR7+CD45RA+ naive T cells. The receptors derive from a human donor in good health. Some libraries in this study had Jurkat cell RNA spiked in.

V usage is TRBV5-1 and J usage is TRBJ2-7; no definite D call. Trimming removed 1 base at V and 3 bases at J, with 11 bases between. This CDR3 is built from 14 residues. Germline CDR1 is SGHRS and CDR2 is YFSETQ. The CDR3: CASSLTVVDYEQYF. CDR3 in DNA: TGCGCCAGCAGCTTGACAGTGGTTGACTACGAGCAGTACTTC.

This clonotype was found a few times. The gene calls are TRBV5-1 and TRBJ1-3; D ambiguous. The length of the CDR3 is 14 residues. CDR1 and CDR2 from the germline V gene are SGHRS and YFSETQ. The V and J ends lost 4 bases and 0 bases respectively, with 8 bases between them. The CDR3 spells CASSLGYSGNTIYF. The CDR3 bases are TGCGCCAGCAGCCTAGGCTACTCTGGAAACACCATATATTTT.

In this sample, this clonotype turned up many times. The chain joins TRBV13 to TRBJ1-2; no reliable D call. Germline CDR1 and CDR2: PRHDT and FYEKMQ (reference sequence). V lost 0 bases and J 5 bases, leaving 7 bases between the germline ends. This CDR3 comprises 13 residues. CDR3 protein: CASSLGGVYGYTF. For the CDR3, the DNA is TGTGCCAGCAGCTTAGGCGGGGTTTATGGCTACACCTTC.

This clonotype appeared many times. V is TRBV14 and J is TRBJ2-7, with no clear D. The CDR3 has 14 amino acids. Deletions cut 5 bases from V and 0 bases from J, with 11 bases between. Per the germline V gene, CDR1 is SGHDN and CDR2 is FVKESK. The CDR3 protein is CASSKSGDSYEQYF. CDR3 nucleotide sequence: TGTGCCAGCAGCAAAAGTGGGGACTCCTACGAGCAGTACTTC.

The rearrangement uses TRBV4-3 and TRBJ2-3; unclear D gene. Germline V CDR1 and CDR2: LGHNA, YSLEER. The length of the CDR3 is 16 residues. V was clipped by 1 base and J by 0 bases, with 11 bases between them. CDR3 residues: CASSQGVSRSTDTQYF. In nucleotides, the CDR3 is TGCGCCAGCAGCCAAGGGGTTAGCCGTAGCACAGATACGCAGTATTTT.

The gene calls are TRBV5-4 and TRBJ1-2; D is ambiguous. The CDR3 length is 13 residues. V lost 1 base and J 0 bases, leaving 4 bases between the germline ends. The germline V gene encodes CDR1 SGHNT and CDR2 YYREEE (reference sequence). This chain's CDR3 is CASSLSANYGYTF. The DNA of the CDR3 is TGTGCCAGCAGCTTGTCGGCTAACTATGGCTACACCTTC.

The chain is built from TRBV7-9 and TRBJ1-1; 9 nucleotides match TRBD1. The CDR3 has 15 amino acids. Germline V gene data show CDR1 as SEHNR and CDR2 as FQNEAQ (reference sequence). V shed 1 base and J 5 bases; nucleotides not matched to a gene: 5. The CDR3 DNA sequence: TGTGCCAGCAGCTTAGACAACAGGGGGCTTACTGAAGCTTTCTTT. Translating it yields CASSLDNRGLTEAFF.

Ten or more counts support this clonotype. The chain combines TRBV14 with TRBJ2-7; D unresolved. The CDR3 has 14 residues. Deletions cut 3 bases from V and 2 bases from J, with 11 bases between. CDR1 and CDR2 (germline): SGHDN, FVKESK. The CDR3 sequence is CASSQGHSTYEQYF. As DNA, the CDR3 is TGTGCCAGCAGCCAGGGTCACTCCACCTACGAGCAGTACTTC.

This clonotype was counted between two and nine times. This chain links TRBV19 with TRBJ2-3, with D possibly being TRBD2 (5 bases). Germline V gives CDR1 LNHDA, CDR2 SQIVND (reference sequence). The V end was cut by 3 bases, the J end by 0 bases, with 13 bases between. The CDR3 consists of 16 residues. This CDR3 reads CASSIATRSSTDTQYF. The CDR3 region has the DNA TGTGCCAGTAGTATCGCAACTAGATCAAGCACAGATACGCAGTATTTT.

This clonotype occurred many times. This chain connects TRBV7-9 to TRBJ2-7; TRBD2 matches at 8 bases. The CDR3 has 14 residues. The J segment lost 3 bases and the V segment lost 5 bases, leaving 6 bases of the junction unmatched. Germline CDR1 SEHNR, CDR2 FQNEAQ (reference sequence). CDR3 DNA: TGTGCCAGCAGCCAAACGGGGACTAGCTACGAGCAGTACTTC. Its protein product is CASSQTGTSYEQYF. Drawing the rest from reference TRBV7-9 and TRBJ2-7, the complete variable domain is DTGVSQNPRHKITKRGQNVTFRCDPISEHNRLYWYRQTLGQGPEFLTYFQNEAQLEKSRLLSDRFSAERPKGSFSTLEIQRTEQGDSAMYLCASSQTGTSYEQYFGPGTRLTVT.

The chain is built from TRBV4-3 and TRBJ2-5; possibly TRBD2 for D (5 bases). Trimming took off 0 bases at V and 7 bases at J, with 18 bases between the two ends. The CDR3 is made up of 16 amino acids. The V gene's germline CDR1 is LGHNA and CDR2 YSLEER. CDR3 bases: TGCGCCAGCAGCCAAGACCCCGGAGGCAGCCCAGGGACCCAGTACTTC. Translating gives CASSQDPGGSPGTQYF.